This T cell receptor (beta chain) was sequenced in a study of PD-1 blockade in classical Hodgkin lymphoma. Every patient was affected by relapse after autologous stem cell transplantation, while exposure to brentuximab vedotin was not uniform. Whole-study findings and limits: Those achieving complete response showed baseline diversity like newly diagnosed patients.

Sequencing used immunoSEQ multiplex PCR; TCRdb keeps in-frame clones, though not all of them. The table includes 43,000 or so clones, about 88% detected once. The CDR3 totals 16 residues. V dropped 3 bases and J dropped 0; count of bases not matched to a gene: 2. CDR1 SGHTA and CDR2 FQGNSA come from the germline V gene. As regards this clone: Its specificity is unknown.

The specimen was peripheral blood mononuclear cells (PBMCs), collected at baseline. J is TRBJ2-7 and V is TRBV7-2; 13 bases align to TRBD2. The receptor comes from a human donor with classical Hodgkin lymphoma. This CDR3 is CASSLGLAGSSYEQYF. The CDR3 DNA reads TGTGCCAGCAGCTTGGGACTAGCGGGAAGCTCCTACGAGCAGTACTTC.